Listed below are T cell receptor beta chains from one sample, sequenced in a study of blood T cell repertoires in COVID-19. The data were produced by immunoSEQ multiplex PCR, yet TCRdb's version contains in-frame clones alone and is incomplete. Among around 250,000 clones listed, around 84% were seen once. Material for sequencing was PBMCs or T cells enriched from blood (not recorded which). Receptors were obtained from a woman between 45 and 60 years old who had recovered from COVID-19. Both conserved end residues are part of each CDR3. The order of the fields is J gene, V gene, CDR3 protein.

J: TRBJ1-3; V: TRBV6-5; CDR3: CASSYLHSGNTIYF
J: TRBJ2-3; V: TRBV24-1; CDR3: CATSDPDRVYTDTQYF
J: TRBJ2-5; V: TRBV18; CDR3: CASSLQTGRQETQYF
J: TRBJ2-1; V: TRBV28; CDR3: CASSLPAPRGNEQFF
J: TRBJ2-2; V: TRBV9; CDR3: CASSAPTSGNTGELFF
J: TRBJ1-1; V: TRBV30; CDR3: CAWSVRTGVEAFF
J: TRBJ1-1; V: TRBV24-1; CDR3: CATRSRGSNTEAFF
J: TRBJ1-6; V: TRBV19; CDR3: CASRPSGADHSPLHF
J: TRBJ2-7; V: TRBV7-9; CDR3: CASSLSLGYEQYF
J: TRBJ2-7; V: TRBV5-1; CDR3: CASSPTRGREREQYF
J: TRBJ2-1; V: TRBV5-1; CDR3: CASSLPGLAGEVNEQFF
J: TRBJ1-2; V: TRBV7-9; CDR3: CASSLGFRGYTF
J: TRBJ1-2; V: TRBV11-1; CDR3: CASSSPVYGYTF
J: TRBJ2-4; V: TRBV10-3; CDR3: CAISESREGGRATKNIQYF
J: TRBJ2-7; V: TRBV5-4; CDR3: CASSRTSNDEQYF
J: TRBJ2-7; V: TRBV28; CDR3: CASTTVISYEQYF
J: TRBJ1-5; V: TRBV5-6; CDR3: CASSLRTNSNQPQHF
J: TRBJ2-3; V: TRBV6-1; CDR3: CASSERTGMITDTQYF
J: TRBJ1-2; V: TRBV7-9; CDR3: CASSNSWRSAYGYTF
J: TRBJ1-5; V: TRBV2; CDR3: CASSRDNWDQPQHF
J: TRBJ1-3; V: TRBV3-1/TRBV3-2; CDR3: CASSLLRGFRGNTIYF
J: TRBJ2-7; V: TRBV11-2; CDR3: CASSFFSGNYEQYF
J: TRBJ2-3; V: TRBV7-3; CDR3: CASSIQGFGTDTQYF
J: TRBJ2-7; V: TRBV6-4; CDR3: CARQVHEQYF
J: TRBJ2-4; V: TRBV19; CDR3: CASSRRTGEGIQYF
J: TRBJ1-2; V: TRBV7-8; CDR3: CASADTDNYGYTF
J: TRBJ2-5; V: TRBV5-1; CDR3: CASSLYSSETQYF
J: TRBJ1-2; V: TRBV7-9; CDR3: CASSLPGTGKNYGYTF
J: TRBJ1-1; V: TRBV28; CDR3: CASSFSTEWAEAFF
J: TRBJ1-1; V: TRBV4-2; CDR3: CASRRERYPNTEAFF
J: TRBJ1-4; V: TRBV9; CDR3: CASSVGSRGREKLFF
J: TRBJ2-5; V: TRBV10-2; CDR3: CASSAGETQYF
J: TRBJ2-7; V: TRBV4-1; CDR3: CASSQTIGGRLYEQYF
J: TRBJ1-1; V: TRBV7-9; CDR3: CASGVGVTEAFF
J: TRBJ1-2; V: TRBV7-3; CDR3: CASSSGQGYGYTF
J: TRBJ2-3; V: TRBV11-2; CDR3: CASSLTLLAGMRTDTQYF
J: TRBJ2-7; V: TRBV5-1; CDR3: CASSLDGSSYEQYF
J: TRBJ1-2; V: TRBV7-2; CDR3: CASSSRNTYGYTF
J: TRBJ2-3; V: TRBV2; CDR3: CASRSGSGTDTQYF
J: TRBJ1-2; V: TRBV6-6; CDR3: CASSYGQGDGYTF
J: TRBJ2-7; V: TRBV5-4; CDR3: CASSLPTGFEQYF
J: TRBJ1-1; V: TRBV4-1; CDR3: CASSQGPGGGPGRTEAFF
J: TRBJ1-2; V: TRBV29-1; CDR3: CSVGEANYGYTF
J: TRBJ2-5; V: TRBV2; CDR3: CASGTRPGDPIYQETQYF
J: TRBJ1-2; V: TRBV5-8; CDR3: CASSLWASSHGYTF
J: TRBJ1-5; V: TRBV5-8; CDR3: CASSRETGVKQPQHF
J: TRBJ2-7; V: TRBV2; CDR3: CASTYGTSPYEQYF
J: TRBJ2-5; V: TRBV21-1; CDR3: CASRDRGPYRAETQYF
J: TRBJ2-1; V: TRBV9; CDR3: CASSVANLNNEQFF
J: TRBJ1-3; V: TRBV5-6; CDR3: CASSPDKGSLYSGNTIYF
J: TRBJ2-3; V: TRBV10-3; CDR3: CAISDGLAGTDTQYF
J: TRBJ1-3; V: TRBV5-1; CDR3: CASKGASASGNTIYF
J: TRBJ2-4; V: TRBV5-8; CDR3: CASSRTGTLGAKNIQYF